This entry concerns a single T cell receptor beta chain. This clonotype has just a few counts. Which antigen it targets is not known. One base away there is no much larger clone; base qualities are not given. These data come from a study of T-cell memory formation after mild COVID-19 (dated by TCRdb to the early 2020s). About the full investigation: TCR sequence clusters from the two donors were found to be largely donor specific. In a couple of donors, T-cell clones that expanded and contracted after mild COVID-19 were tracked by sequencing TCRalpha and TCRbeta repertoires over time. Two young, previously healthy adult volunteers made up the cohort, one male and one female.

Cut back by 2 bases and 6 bases, the V and J ends lie 10 bases apart. Looking up the germline V gene (reference sequence) yields CDR1 SEHNR and CDR2 FQNEAQ. Measured from the cysteine to the phenylalanine, the CDR3 is 13 residues long. Of the read, only the CDR3 DNA is kept; its 39 bases are in frame from base 1. This sample was sequenced with an Illumina NovaSeq 6000. TCRalpha and TCRbeta cDNA libraries were constructed by 5'RACE with constant-segment primers, with sample barcodes and unique molecular identifiers being introduced. RNA was extracted from every sample with Trizol reagent. Libraries were amplified in two PCR steps, with a second sample barcode and Illumina TruSeq adapters added in the second step. Sequencing of the libraries was done on an Illumina NovaSeq, producing 2 x 150 bp paired-end reads. In the original analysis: The reads were demultiplexed and collapsed into UMI-guided consensus sequences using migec v1.2.7. With mixcr v2.1.11, UMI consensuses were aligned to TRA and TRB V and J templates and assembled into clonotypes. Clonotypes were classified as expanded or contracted when called significant by both edgeR and NoisET, with noise models trained on biological replicates. For edgeR calls, a false discovery rate-adjusted p below 0.01 and a log2 fold-change threshold of 1 were applied. As an exploratory analysis of dynamics, max-normalized trajectories of the 1000 most abundant clonotypes were examined with PCA combined with hierarchical clustering. Each responding clone was given a CD4 or CD8 phenotype based on the CD4+ and CD8+ repertoires, which had been sequenced separately. The public reads were quality trimmed at Q25 with fastp and then assembled into clones with MiXCR by TCRdb, keeping productive beta chains. Each CDR3 protein appears once, grouped with its most common genes and DNA. TCRdb, rather than the study authors, made the V and J calls. The sample table records around 500,000 distinct CDR3 sequences; 15% to 20% of these occur just once. The ten largest make up approximately 13% of the sample.

General conclusions and limits of the study: Some responding clones were detected in pre-infection memory, which suggested that pre-existing cross-reactive memory T cells had joined the SARS-CoV-2 response. Whether the second-wave clones peaking on day 37 were SARS-CoV-2 specific was not confirmed. Contracting CD4+ clones appeared mostly in the CM and EM memory subsets, whereas CD8+ clones were enriched in EMRA. The study covered only a couple of mild cases, and larger cohorts including severe cases with pre-infection samples were considered necessary. From day 15 to 85, contracting clones showed balanced CD4/CD8 phenotypes, whereas a second wave of clones that expanded from day 15 to 37 leaned towards CD4+.

Ficoll-Paque density gradient centrifugation was used to isolate PBMCs. The receptor was isolated from an adult woman who had mild COVID-19 (a few samples of this study predate the infection). The sample titles of this study are shuffled in the database, so cell type and time point are left out; the donor was told from shared clones. Recombination linked TRBV7-9 to TRBJ1-1; TRBD1 could be the D gene, as 6 bases match. What was sequenced was PBMCs or a T cell subset sorted from them (not recorded which). In nucleotides, the sequence is TGTGCCAGCAGCTTATTGGGGGCATCTGAAGCTTTCTTT. Its product reads: CASSLLGASEAFF. Supplemented by the reference TRBV7-9 and TRBJ1-1 proteins around the CDR3, the complete variable domain is DTGVSQNPRHKITKRGQNVTFRCDPISEHNRLYWYRQTLGQGPEFLTYFQNEAQLEKSRLLSDRFSAERPKGSFSTLEIQRTEQGDSAMYLCASSLLGASEAFFGQGTRLTVV.